This T cell receptor beta chain was captured in a study of regulatory T cells in long-lasting Graves disease. For the study at large: Newly diagnosed Graves' patients had under 3 months of antithyroid drugs. Findings and caveats of the study: Accuracy could have been hurt by small sample size.

CDR3 regions were amplified by Arm-PCR using iRepertoire HTBI primers to build TCR beta libraries. Each CDR3 protein gets one entry after TCRdb re-called the multiplex PCR reads with MiXCR. The profile shows some 230,000 distinct CDR3 sequences, around 16% of them singletons. Noted time point: newly diagnosed GD, antithyroid drugs for less than 3 months. The TCR library was made from RNA that had been extracted from PBMCs in TRIzol. This clonotype was counted between two and nine times. Its specificity is not known. Germline CDR1 reads KGHSH; CDR2 reads LQKENI. V lost 1 base and J lost 2, with 9 bases in between. The CDR3 consists of 15 residues.

V usage is TRBV18 and J usage is TRBJ2-1, with a possible D match to TRBD2 (5 bases). This specimen consisted of peripheral blood mononuclear cells (PBMCs), obtained at new diagnosis, from a patient treated with antithyroid drugs. The sequence was collected from a female donor with Graves disease. The CDR3 region has the DNA TGTGCCAGCTCACCACTAGCGTCAACCTACAATGAGCAGTTCTTC. Its protein is CASSPLASTYNEQFF.